This paragraph reports one TCR beta chain. The junction shows a germline mismatch at one end, possibly a read error. In the original processing: Quantification of nucleated cells was approximated via reference gene primer amplification. Clones were read by immunoSEQ multiplex PCR, and TCRdb kept only the in-frame ones, dropping some. V and J calls and clone size come straight from that table; D and trimming were deduced from the DNA. The sample lists 150,000 to 200,000 clones, about 93% occurring once. The record originates from a study of blood T cell repertoires in COVID-19. About the study: COVID-19 samples collected from the United States, Italy and Spain covered acute and convalescent phases.

Germline V gene data show CDR1 as SGHRS and CDR2 as YFSETQ. This CDR3 region has 12 residues. Input material: peripheral blood. This receptor was taken from a woman in her forties or fifties with acute or convalescent COVID-19. The chain uses TRBV5-1 and TRBJ2-2; the match to TRBD1 covers 10 bases. CDR3 region: CASSFGTGDLFF. The DNA of the CDR3 is TGCGCCAGCAGCTTTGGGACAGGGGACCTGTTTTTT.